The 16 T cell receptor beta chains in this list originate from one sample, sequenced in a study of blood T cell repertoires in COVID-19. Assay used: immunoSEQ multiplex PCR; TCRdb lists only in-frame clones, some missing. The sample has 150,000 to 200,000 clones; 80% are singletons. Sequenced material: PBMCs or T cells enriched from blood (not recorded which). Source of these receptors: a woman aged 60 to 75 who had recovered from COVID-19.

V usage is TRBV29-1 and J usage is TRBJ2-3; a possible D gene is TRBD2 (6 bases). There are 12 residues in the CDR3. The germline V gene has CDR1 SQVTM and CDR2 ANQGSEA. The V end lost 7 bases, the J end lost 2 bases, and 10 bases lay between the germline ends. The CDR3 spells CSGMRDTDTQYF. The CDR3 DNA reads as TGCAGCGGGATGCGGGACACAGATACGCAGTATTTT.

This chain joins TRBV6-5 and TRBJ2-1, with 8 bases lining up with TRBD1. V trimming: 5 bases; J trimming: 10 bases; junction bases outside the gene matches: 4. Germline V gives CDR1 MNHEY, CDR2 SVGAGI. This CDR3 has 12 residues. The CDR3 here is CASSPRTGEQFF. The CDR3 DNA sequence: TGTGCCAGCAGTCCAAGGACAGGGGAGCAGTTCTTC.

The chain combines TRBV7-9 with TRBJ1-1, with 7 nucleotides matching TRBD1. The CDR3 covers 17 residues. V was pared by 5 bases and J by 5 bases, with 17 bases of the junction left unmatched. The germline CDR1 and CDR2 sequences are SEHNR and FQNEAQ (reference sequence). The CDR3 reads CASSATNDRAARTEAFF. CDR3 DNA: TGTGCCAGCAGCGCCACTAATGACAGGGCGGCTCGGACTGAAGCTTTCTTT.

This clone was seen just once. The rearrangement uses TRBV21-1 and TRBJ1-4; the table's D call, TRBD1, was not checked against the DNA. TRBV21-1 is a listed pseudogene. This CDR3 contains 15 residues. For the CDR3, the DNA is TGTGCCAGCAGCGATACAGGGTTTATTGAGGAAAAACTGTTTTTT. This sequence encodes CASSDTGFIEEKLFF.

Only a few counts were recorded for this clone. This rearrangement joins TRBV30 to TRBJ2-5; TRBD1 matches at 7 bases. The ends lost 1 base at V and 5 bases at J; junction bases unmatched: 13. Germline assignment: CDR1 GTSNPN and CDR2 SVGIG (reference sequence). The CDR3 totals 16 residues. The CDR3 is CAWSGGIQGRGETQYF. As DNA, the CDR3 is TGTGCCTGGAGTGGGGGGATACAGGGGCGCGGGGAGACCCAGTACTTC.

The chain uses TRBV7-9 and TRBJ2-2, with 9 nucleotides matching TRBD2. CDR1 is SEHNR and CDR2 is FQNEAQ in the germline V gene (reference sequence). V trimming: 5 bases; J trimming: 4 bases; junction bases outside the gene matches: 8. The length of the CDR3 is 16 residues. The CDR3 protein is CASSRIAGAITGELFF. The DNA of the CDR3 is TGTGCCAGCAGCCGGATAGCGGGGGCGATCACCGGGGAGCTGTTTTTT.

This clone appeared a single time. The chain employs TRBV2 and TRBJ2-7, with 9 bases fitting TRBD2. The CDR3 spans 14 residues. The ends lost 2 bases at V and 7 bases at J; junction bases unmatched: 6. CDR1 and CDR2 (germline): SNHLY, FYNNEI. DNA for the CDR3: TGTGCCAGCAGTGAATCGTGGCTAGCGGGGGAGCAGTACTTC. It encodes CASSESWLAGEQYF.

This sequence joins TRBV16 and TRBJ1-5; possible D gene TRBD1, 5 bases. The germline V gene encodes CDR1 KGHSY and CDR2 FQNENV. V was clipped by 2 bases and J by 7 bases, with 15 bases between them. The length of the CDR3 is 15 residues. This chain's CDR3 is CASSQGLWGEQPQHF. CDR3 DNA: TGTGCCAGCAGCCAAGGTTTGTGGGGGGAGCAGCCCCAGCATTTT.

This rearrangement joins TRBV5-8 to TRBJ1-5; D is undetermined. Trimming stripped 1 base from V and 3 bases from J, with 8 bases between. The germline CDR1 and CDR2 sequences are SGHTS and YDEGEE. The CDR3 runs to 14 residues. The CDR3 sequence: CASSLRRFNQPQHF. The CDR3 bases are TGTGCCAGCAGCTTGAGGCGGTTCAATCAGCCCCAGCATTTT.

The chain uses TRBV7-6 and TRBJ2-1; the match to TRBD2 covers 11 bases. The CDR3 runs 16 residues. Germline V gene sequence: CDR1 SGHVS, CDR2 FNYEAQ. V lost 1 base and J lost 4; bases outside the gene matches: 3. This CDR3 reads CASSLDLAGGYNEQFF. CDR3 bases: TGTGCCAGCAGCTTAGATCTAGCGGGGGGATACAATGAGCAGTTCTTC.

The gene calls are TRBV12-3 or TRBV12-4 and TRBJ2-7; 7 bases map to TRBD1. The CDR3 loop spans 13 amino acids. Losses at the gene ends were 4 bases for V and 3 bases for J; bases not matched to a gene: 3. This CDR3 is CASSWDSDYEQYF. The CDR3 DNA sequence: TGTGCCAGCAGTTGGGACAGTGACTACGAGCAGTACTTC.

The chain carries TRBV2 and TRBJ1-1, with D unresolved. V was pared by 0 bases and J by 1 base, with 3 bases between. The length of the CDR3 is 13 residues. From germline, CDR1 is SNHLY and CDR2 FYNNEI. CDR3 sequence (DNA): TGTGCCAGCAGTGAAGCCGGGAACACTGAAGCTTTCTTT. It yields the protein CASSEAGNTEAFF.

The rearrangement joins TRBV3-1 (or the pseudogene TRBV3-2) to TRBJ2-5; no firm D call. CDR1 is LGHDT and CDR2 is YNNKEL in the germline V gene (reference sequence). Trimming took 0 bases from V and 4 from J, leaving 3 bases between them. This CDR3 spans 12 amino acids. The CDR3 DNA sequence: TGTGCCAGCAGCCAAGACCGAGAGACCCAGTACTTC. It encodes CASSQDRETQYF.

The CDR3 loop is CASSLANTEAFF. The DNA for the CDR3 is TGTGCCAGCAGCTTAGCGAACACTGAAGCTTTCTTT. The J gene is TRBJ1-1, the V gene TRBV5-6; D is unclear. The CDR3 runs to 12 residues. With 2 bases removed from V and 1 base from J, the gap between germline ends came to 3 bases. Germline CDR1 SGHDT, CDR2 YYEEEE.

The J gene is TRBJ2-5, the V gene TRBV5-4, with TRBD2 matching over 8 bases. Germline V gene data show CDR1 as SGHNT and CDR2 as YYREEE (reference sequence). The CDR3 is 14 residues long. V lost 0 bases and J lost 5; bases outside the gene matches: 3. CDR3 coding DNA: TGTGCCAGCAGCTTGGATCTAGCGGGTGAGACCCAGTACTTC. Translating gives CASSLDLAGETQYF.

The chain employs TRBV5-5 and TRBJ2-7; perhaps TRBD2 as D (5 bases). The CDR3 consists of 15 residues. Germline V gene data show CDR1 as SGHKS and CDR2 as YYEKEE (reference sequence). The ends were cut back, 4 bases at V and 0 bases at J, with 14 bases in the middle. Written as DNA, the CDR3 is TGTGCCAGCAGCCCGTCCACGGGAAGCTCCTACGAGCAGTACTTC. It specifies CASSPSTGSSYEQYF.